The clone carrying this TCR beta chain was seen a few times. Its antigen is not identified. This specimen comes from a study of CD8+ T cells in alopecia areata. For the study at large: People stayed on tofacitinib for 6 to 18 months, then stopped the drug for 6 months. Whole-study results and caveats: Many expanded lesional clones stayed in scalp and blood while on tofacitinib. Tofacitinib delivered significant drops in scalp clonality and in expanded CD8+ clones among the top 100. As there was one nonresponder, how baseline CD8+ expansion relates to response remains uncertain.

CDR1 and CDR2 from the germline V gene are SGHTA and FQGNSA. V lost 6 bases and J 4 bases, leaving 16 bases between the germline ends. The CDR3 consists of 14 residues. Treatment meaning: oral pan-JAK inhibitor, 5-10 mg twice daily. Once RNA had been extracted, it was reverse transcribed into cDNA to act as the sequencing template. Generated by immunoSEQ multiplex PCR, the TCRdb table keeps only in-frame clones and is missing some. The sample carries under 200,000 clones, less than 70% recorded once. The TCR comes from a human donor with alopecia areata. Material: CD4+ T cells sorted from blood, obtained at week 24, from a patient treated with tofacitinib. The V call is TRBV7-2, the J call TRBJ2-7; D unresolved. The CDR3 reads CASSSPRLTYEQYF. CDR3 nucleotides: TGTGCCAGCAGTTCCCCGCGCTTAACGTACGAGCAGTACTTC.